The 12 T cell receptor beta chains below were found in one sample sequenced in a study of blood T cell repertoires in COVID-19 (dated by TCRdb to the early 2020s). Libraries were made using the immunoSEQ multiplex PCR assay. This is the immuneACCESS table as TCRdb keeps it, with only in-frame sequences that have V and J called. A part of the clones is gone; compared with another copy, unresolved V genes explain less than half, and the rest is unexplained. In all, the sample holds about 200,000 clones, and about nine tenths of those were seen once. Together, the top ten hold around 2% of the sample. The sample was PBMCs or T cells enriched from blood (not recorded which). The origin of the receptors is a woman younger than 45 who had recovered from COVID-19.

The rearrangement uses TRBV6-5 and TRBJ2-3; perhaps TRBD1 as D (6 bases). CDR3 length equals 15 residues. Germline assignment: CDR1 MNHEY and CDR2 SVGAGI. Between the trimmed V and J ends, which lost 6 bases and 2 bases, there was a span of 15 bases. CDR3: CASSIDRWDTDTQYF. The DNA of the CDR3 is TGTGCCAGCAGCATCGACAGGTGGGACACAGATACGCAGTATTTT.

This chain joins TRBV6-5 and TRBJ2-6, with 7 nucleotides matching TRBD1. Germline V lookup: CDR1 MNHEY, CDR2 SVGAGI. This CDR3 is 16 amino acids long. The junction had 6 bases not matched to a gene; V was cut back by 4 bases and J by 3 bases. For the CDR3, the DNA is TGTGCCAGCAGTTTCGACAGGGCTATTGGGGCCAACGTCCTGACTTTC. Translating gives CASSFDRAIGANVLTF.

In the case of this clone: The sample carries other DNA sequences with the same CDR3. This chain connects TRBV29-1 to TRBJ2-5; 7 nucleotides match TRBD2. V lost 3 bases to trimming and J lost 5 bases; unmatched junction nucleotides: 0. The V gene's germline CDR1 is SQVTM and CDR2 ANQGSEA. The CDR3 has 11 amino acids. The CDR3 DNA follows: TGCAGCGTTGAGGGAGGGGAGACCCAGTACTTC. This codes for CSVEGGETQYF.

The gene calls are TRBV4-3 and TRBJ2-7; 10 bases are shared with TRBD1. The germline CDR1 and CDR2 sequences are LGHNA and YSLEER. The V segment lost 0 bases and the J segment 5 bases; nucleotides outside the gene matches: 4. The CDR3 consists of 15 residues. The DNA of the CDR3 is TGCGCCAGCAGCCAAGAGACAGGGGGCAAGAACGAGCAGTACTTC. It translates to CASSQETGGKNEQYF.

This chain links TRBV2 with TRBJ2-2; D might be TRBD2 (6 bases). The germline gives CDR1 SNHLY, CDR2 FYNNEI. This CDR3 is built from 11 residues. Trimming left V 6 bases short and J 8 bases short, with 7 bases between. CDR3 nucleotide sequence: TGTGCCAGCAGAGGACTAGGGGAGCTGTTTTTT. As protein: CASRGLGELFF.

The chain links TRBV6-5 to TRBJ1-2; D not resolved. The V gene lost 5 bases and the J gene lost 1 base, with 14 bases spanning the gap. This CDR3 comprises 15 residues. Germline CDR1 MNHEY, CDR2 SVGAGI. CDR3 DNA sequence: TGTGCCAGCAGTATCAGCGGGGAGCTTAACTATGGCTACACCTTC. Translation gives CASSISGELNYGYTF.

The table lists this clone with a count of one. This rearrangement joins TRBV5-6 to TRBJ1-2, with D hard to call. CDR3 size: 14 residues. V gave up 2 bases and J gave up 2 bases, with 10 bases separating them. Germline values: CDR1 SGHDT, CDR2 YYEEEE. CDR3 DNA: TGTGCCAGCAGCTTCGGTGAGCGGAACTATGGCTACACCTTC. Its translation is CASSFGERNYGYTF.

The J gene is TRBJ1-1, the V gene TRBV7-2; 7 bases line up with TRBD1. Germline V gives CDR1 SGHTA, CDR2 FQGNSA. The junction had 14 bases not matched to a gene; V was cut back by 5 bases and J by 2 bases. The CDR3 loop spans 17 amino acids. CDR3 amino acids: CASSPRPRDSLNTEAFF. CDR3 coding DNA: TGTGCCAGCAGCCCCCGCCCCCGGGACAGCCTTAACACTGAAGCTTTCTTT.

The rearrangement joins TRBV15 to TRBJ2-3; D is perhaps TRBD1 (5 bases). V lost 0 bases and J 0 bases, leaving 10 bases between the germline ends. The V gene's germline CDR1 is LNHNV and CDR2 YYDKDF (reference sequence). This CDR3 has 16 residues. The DNA of the CDR3 is TGTGCCACCAGCAGAGATCCCCAGGGAAGCACAGATACGCAGTATTTT. As protein: CATSRDPQGSTDTQYF.

The rearrangement links TRBV5-5 to TRBJ1-5, with D possibly matching TRBD1 (6 bases). Deletions cut 4 bases from V and 2 bases from J, with 10 bases between. This CDR3 has 14 amino acids. Germline V lookup: CDR1 SGHKS, CDR2 YYEKEE (reference sequence). The CDR3 is CASSTGYGNQPQHF. The DNA for the CDR3 is TGTGCCAGCAGCACAGGGTACGGCAATCAGCCCCAGCATTTT.

This clone has only a few counts. The rearrangement joins TRBV13 to TRBJ2-7; 10 bases are shared with TRBD1. Germline loops: CDR1 PRHDT, CDR2 FYEKMQ (reference sequence). The CDR3 runs 14 residues. V was pared by 5 bases and J by 3 bases, with 4 bases of the junction left unmatched. The CDR3 DNA reads TGTGCCAGCAGCGGACAGGGGGATTACTACGAGCAGTACTTC. Amino acids: CASSGQGDYYEQYF.

This clone was counted only a few times. The chain employs TRBV5-6 and TRBJ1-4, with a tentative D call TRBD1 (5 bases). This CDR3 has 16 residues. Trimming took 0 bases from V and 3 from J, leaving 12 bases between them. CDR1 is SGHDT and CDR2 is YYEEEE in the germline V gene. The CDR3 nucleotides read TGTGCCAGCAGCTTGGGGATTTCAGGGTCTAATGAAAAACTGTTTTTT. It encodes CASSLGISGSNEKLFF.